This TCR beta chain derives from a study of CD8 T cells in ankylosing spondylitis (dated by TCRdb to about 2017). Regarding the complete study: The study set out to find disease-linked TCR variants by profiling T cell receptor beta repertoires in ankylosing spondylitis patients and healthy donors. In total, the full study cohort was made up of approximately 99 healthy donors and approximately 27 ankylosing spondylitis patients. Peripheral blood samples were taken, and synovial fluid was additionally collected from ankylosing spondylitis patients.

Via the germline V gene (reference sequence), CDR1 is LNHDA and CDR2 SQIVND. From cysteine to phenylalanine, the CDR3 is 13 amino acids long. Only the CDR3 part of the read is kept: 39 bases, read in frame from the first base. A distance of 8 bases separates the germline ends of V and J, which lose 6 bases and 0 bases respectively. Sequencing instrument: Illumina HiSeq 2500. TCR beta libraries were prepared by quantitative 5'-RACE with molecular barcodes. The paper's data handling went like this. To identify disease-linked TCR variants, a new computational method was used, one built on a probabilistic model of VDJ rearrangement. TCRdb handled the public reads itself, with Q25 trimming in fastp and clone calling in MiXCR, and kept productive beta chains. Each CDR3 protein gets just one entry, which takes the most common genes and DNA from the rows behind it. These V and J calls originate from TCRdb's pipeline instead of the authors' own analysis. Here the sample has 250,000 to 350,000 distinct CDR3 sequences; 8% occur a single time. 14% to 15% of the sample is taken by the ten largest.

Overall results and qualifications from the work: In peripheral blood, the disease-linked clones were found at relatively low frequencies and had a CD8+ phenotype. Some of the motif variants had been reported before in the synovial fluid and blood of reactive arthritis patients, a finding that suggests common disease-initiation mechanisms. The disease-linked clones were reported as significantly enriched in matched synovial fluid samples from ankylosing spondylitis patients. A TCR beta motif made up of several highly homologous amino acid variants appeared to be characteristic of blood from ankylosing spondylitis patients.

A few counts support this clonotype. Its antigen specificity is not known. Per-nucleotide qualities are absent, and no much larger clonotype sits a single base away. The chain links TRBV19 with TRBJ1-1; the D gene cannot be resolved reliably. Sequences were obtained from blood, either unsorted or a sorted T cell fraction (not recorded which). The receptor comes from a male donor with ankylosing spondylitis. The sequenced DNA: TGTGCCAGTAGCGCAGACGTGAACACTGAAGCTTTCTTT. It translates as CASSADVNTEAFF. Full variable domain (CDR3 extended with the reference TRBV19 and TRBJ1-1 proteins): DGGITQSPKYLFRKEGQNVTLSCEQNLNHDAMYWYRQDPGQGLRLIYYSQIVNDFQKGDIAEGYSVSREKKESFPLTVTSAQKNPTAFYLCASSADVNTEAFFGQGTRLTVV.